This passage covers 16 T cell receptor beta chains from one sample sequenced in a study of blood T cell repertoires in COVID-19. The protocol was immunoSEQ multiplex PCR, while the TCRdb copy is restricted to in-frame clones and leaves out a portion. The sample holds 200,000 to 300,000 clones, about 90% seen once. Material: peripheral blood. The receptors come from a man at least 80 years old with acute or convalescent COVID-19.

The chain recombines TRBV7-2 with TRBJ1-2; 8 nucleotides match TRBD1. The CDR3 contains 15 residues. The J segment lost 0 bases and the V segment lost 5 bases, leaving 5 bases of the junction unmatched. Looked up from germline, CDR1 is SGHTA and CDR2 is FQGNSA. The CDR3 reads CASSRGQAPNYGYTF. The CDR3 DNA reads as TGTGCCAGCAGCCGGGGACAGGCCCCTAACTATGGCTACACCTTC.

The chain couples TRBV3-1 (or the pseudogene TRBV3-2) to TRBJ1-4; D not certain. CDR1 LGHDT and CDR2 YNNKEL come from the germline V gene (reference sequence). V gave up 3 bases and J gave up 5 bases, with 13 bases separating them. The CDR3 consists of 15 residues. In DNA form, the CDR3 reads TGTGCCAGCAGCCATGTTACTCTTTCAAATGAAAAACTGTTTTTT. This sequence encodes CASSHVTLSNEKLFF.

This clone was detected a few times. The rearrangement joins TRBV10-3 to TRBJ2-7, with 12 nucleotides matching TRBD2. Per germline, CDR1 ENHRY and CDR2 SYGVKD. The CDR3 runs to 15 residues. The ends lost 2 bases at V and 4 bases at J; junction bases unmatched: 3. Here the CDR3 DNA reads TGTGCCATCAGTGAGCTGGGGACTAGCGGGTACGAGCAGTACTTC. Its translation: CAISELGTSGYEQYF.

The genes are TRBV27 and TRBJ2-5; 12 positions agree with TRBD2. The V and J ends lost 5 bases and 5 bases, in that order; junction bases with no gene match: 9. Per the germline V gene, CDR1 is MNHEY and CDR2 is SMNVEV (reference sequence). The CDR3 is 16 residues long. CDR3 protein: CASSRLAGVSGETQYF. The CDR3 region has the DNA TGTGCCAGCAGTCGACTAGCGGGAGTTTCCGGGGAGACCCAGTACTTC.

V and J are TRBV4-1 and TRBJ1-2; D ambiguous. This CDR3 comprises 14 residues. In germline, CDR1 is MGHRA, CDR2 YSYEKL. V was trimmed by 0 bases and J by 10 bases, leaving 15 bases between them. This CDR3 is CASSQERTVIYYTF. The CDR3 nucleotides are TGCGCCAGCAGCCAAGAGAGGACTGTTATCTACTACACCTTC.

This chain joins TRBV6-5 and TRBJ1-6; D possibly corresponds to TRBD1 (6 bases). The germline V gene encodes CDR1 MNHEY and CDR2 SVGAGI. With 0 bases removed from V and 6 bases from J, the gap between germline ends came to 12 bases. The CDR3 has 16 amino acids. The CDR3 reads CASSYSRTAPNSPLHF. CDR3 bases: TGTGCCAGCAGTTACTCAAGGACAGCTCCTAATTCACCCCTCCACTTT.

CDR3 in DNA: TGTGCCAGTACCCTAAACCCGGGGGGCGACACCGGGGAGCTGTTTTTT. Its protein is CASTLNPGGDTGELFF. The chain joins TRBV19 to TRBJ2-2, with D possibly matching TRBD2 (7 bases). Per germline, CDR1 LNHDA and CDR2 SQIVND (reference sequence). This CDR3 spans 16 amino acids. Trimming cost V 7 bases and J 3 bases, with 18 bases left between them.

The CDR3 here is CASSQGGTYNSPLHF. The CDR3 bases are TGTGCCAGCAGCCAAGGAGGGACCTATAATTCACCCCTCCACTTT. The chain carries TRBV14 and TRBJ1-6, with unresolved D. From germline, CDR1 is SGHDN and CDR2 FVKESK. The germline V and J ends were trimmed by 1 base and 2 bases, with 6 bases remaining between them. The length of the CDR3 is 15 residues.

This rearrangement joins TRBV7-9 to TRBJ1-2; D remains ambiguous. The V gene's germline CDR1 is SEHNR and CDR2 FQNEAQ (reference sequence). The ends were cut back, 3 bases at V and 2 bases at J, with 13 bases in the middle. The CDR3 is 15 amino acids. The CDR3 is CASSFGGAGNYGYTF. The CDR3 DNA reads as TGTGCCAGCAGCTTTGGTGGTGCGGGGAACTATGGCTACACCTTC.

The chain employs TRBV21-1 and TRBJ2-7; the table's D call, TRBD2, has no DNA check behind it. TRBV21-1 is reported as a pseudogene. The CDR3 spans 16 residues. The CDR3 protein is CASSSRLAKKCYEQYF. As DNA, the CDR3 is TGTGCCAGCAGCAGTCGACTAGCGAAAAAGTGCTACGAGCAGTACTTC.

The chain's CDR3 is CSVSRTGGIYGYTF. The CDR3 DNA is TGCAGCGTGTCCCGCACAGGGGGTATCTATGGCTACACCTTC. The genes are TRBV29-1 and TRBJ1-2; 8 positions agree with TRBD1. Germline trimming cut 6 bases from V and 4 bases from J; bases unmatched to any gene: 10. There are 14 residues in the CDR3. CDR1 is SQVTM, CDR2 ANQGSEA, per germline.

Details on this clone: Within the sample, other DNA sequences also encode this same CDR3. This rearrangement joins TRBV6-2 or TRBV6-3 to TRBJ1-2; 8 bases agree with TRBD1. Trimming cost V 0 bases and J 5 bases; bases outside gene matches: 8. Germline-derived CDR1 and CDR2 are MNHEY and SVGEGT. The CDR3 is made up of 16 amino acids. CDR3 sequence (DNA): TGTGCCAGCAGTTACTCGAGTGGGACAGGTCTTTATGGCTACACCTTC. Amino acid sequence: CASSYSSGTGLYGYTF.

DNA for the CDR3: TGTGCCAGCAGTCGCCTGGGCCTAGCGGAGACCCAGTACTTC. Translation gives CASSRLGLAETQYF. V is TRBV6-6 and J is TRBJ2-5, with D possibly being TRBD2 (6 bases). Germline values: CDR1 MNHNY, CDR2 SVGAGI (reference sequence). There are 14 residues in the CDR3. The V end lost 5 bases, the J end lost 5 bases, and 15 bases lay between the germline ends.

The J gene is TRBJ2-3, the V gene TRBV5-1; 7 positions agree with TRBD1. The CDR3 extends over 14 amino acids. V lost 3 bases to trimming and J lost 5 bases; unmatched junction nucleotides: 6. Germline V lookup: CDR1 SGHRS, CDR2 YFSETQ. Here the CDR3 DNA reads TGCGCCAGCAGCTGGAAGGGGGCCGAAGATACGCAGTATTTT. It translates to CASSWKGAEDTQYF.

V usage is TRBV7-2 and J usage is TRBJ2-1; 13 bases align to TRBD2. Germline V gene data show CDR1 as SGHTA and CDR2 as FQGNSA. V trimming: 4 bases; J trimming: 0 bases; junction bases outside the gene matches: 6. CDR3 length: 18 residues. The CDR3 is CASSWGLAGLSSYNEQFF. CDR3 DNA: TGTGCCAGCAGCTGGGGACTAGCGGGGCTGAGCTCCTACAATGAGCAGTTCTTC.

V usage is TRBV5-1 and J usage is TRBJ2-5; 8 nucleotides match TRBD2. The CDR3 runs to 15 residues. Germline V lookup: CDR1 SGHRS, CDR2 YFSETQ. Trimming cost V 1 base and J 5 bases; bases outside gene matches: 7. CDR3 loop: CASSLSGGAWETQYF. In nucleotides, the CDR3 is TGCGCCAGCAGCTTGTCGGGGGGGGCTTGGGAGACCCAGTACTTC.